These 31 T cell receptor beta chains originate from one sample sequenced in a study of blood T cells in healthy people across ages. For the second PCR, which ran for about 7 to 11 cycles, a sample-barcoded 5' primer and a J-beta primer mix were used. In TCRdb, the 5' RACE reads were re-called with MiXCR into one record per CDR3 protein. The sample yields 800,000 or so distinct CDR3 sequences, about 25% seen once. This sample also appeared in a second study, on T cells of mothers and their children.

Sequenced: blood. The receptors originated from a boy between 10 and 17 years old in good health.

The V and J genes are TRBV28 and TRBJ2-5; weak D call: TRBD2 (5 bases). Germline V CDR1 and CDR2: MDHEN, SYDVKM. V was cut by 8 bases and J by 2 bases, with 18 bases left in between. The CDR3 totals 15 residues. Here the CDR3 reads CASGGEAEDQETQYF. The CDR3 coding sequence is TGTGCCAGCGGAGGAGAGGCGGAGGATCAAGAGACCCAGTACTTC.

This clonotype was picked up many times. The gene calls are TRBV18 and TRBJ2-5, with a tentative D call TRBD1 (5 bases). The CDR3 has 17 amino acids. Germline loops: CDR1 KGHSH, CDR2 LQKENI. Deletions cut 0 bases from V and 6 bases from J, with 20 bases between. The DNA for the CDR3 is TGTGCCAGCTCACCACCCCAGGGCGCAGGTGGCTTGAAGACCCAGTACTTC. Its protein is CASSPPQGAGGLKTQYF.

This clonotype was detected only a few times. The gene calls are TRBV7-2 and TRBJ1-1, with 9 bases fitting TRBD1. Germline V gene lookup returns CDR1 SGHTA and CDR2 FQGNSA. The CDR3 is made up of 15 amino acids. V shed 5 bases and J 0 bases; nucleotides not matched to a gene: 4. The CDR3 reads CASSPRDRVNTEAFF. DNA of the CDR3: TGTGCCAGCAGCCCGCGGGACAGGGTGAACACTGAAGCTTTCTTT. The full variable domain, completed using reference TRBV7-2 and TRBJ1-1, is GAGVSQSPSNKVTEKGKDVELRCDPISGHTALYWYRQSLGQGLEFLIYFQGNSAPDKSGLPSDRFSAERTGGSVSTLTIQRTQQEDSAVYLCASSPRDRVNTEAFFGQGTRLTVV.

The chain uses TRBV29-1 and TRBJ2-2; maybe TRBD2 (5 bases). The V end lost 4 bases, the J end lost 1 base, and 10 bases lay between the germline ends. This CDR3 region has 14 residues. Germline lookup yields CDR1 SQVTM and CDR2 ANQGSEA. The CDR3: CSVAPSRNTGELFF. In DNA form, the CDR3 reads TGCAGCGTTGCCCCTAGCCGGAACACCGGGGAGCTGTTTTTT.

This chain links TRBV13 with TRBJ2-5, with D possibly TRBD2 on 5 matching bases. This CDR3 comprises 13 residues. Germline values: CDR1 PRHDT, CDR2 FYEKMQ (reference sequence). Trimming shortened V by 5 bases and J by 2 bases, and 9 bases separated the two germline ends. CDR3 sequence: CASSITSQETQYF. The CDR3 DNA sequence: TGTGCCAGCAGCATTACTAGTCAAGAGACCCAGTACTTC.

The genes are TRBV6-4 and TRBJ1-2, with D maybe TRBD1 (5 bases). CDR3 length equals 13 residues. The germline V and J ends were trimmed by 2 bases and 4 bases, with 8 bases remaining between them. The germline gives CDR1 MRHNA, CDR2 SNTAGT. The CDR3 DNA is TGTGCCAGCAGTGACGGGGGATCCTATGGCTACACCTTC. This encodes CASSDGGSYGYTF.

This clonotype was recorded a few times. The chain is built from TRBV5-1 and TRBJ2-7; tentatively, D is TRBD2 (6 bases). This CDR3 is built from 14 residues. Between the trimmed V and J ends, which lost 2 bases and 2 bases, there was a span of 11 bases. Germline CDR1 reads SGHRS; CDR2 reads YFSETQ. The CDR3 DNA reads TGCGCCAGCAGCTTAACTAGCCCTCCCTACGAGCAGTACTTC. Amino acid sequence: CASSLTSPPYEQYF.

This clonotype has only a few counts. The gene calls are TRBV5-1 and TRBJ1-1; D unclear. The CDR3 is 13 residues long. The germline V gene encodes CDR1 SGHRS and CDR2 YFSETQ. V shed 0 bases and J shed 4 bases, with 7 bases lying between them. The CDR3 spells CASSLVAGTEAFF. The DNA for the CDR3 is TGCGCCAGCAGCTTGGTGGCGGGCACTGAAGCTTTCTTT. The full variable domain, its missing parts supplied by reference TRBV5-1 and TRBJ1-1, is KAGVTQTPRYLIKTRGQQVTLSCSPISGHRSVSWYQQTPGQGLQFLFEYFSETQRNKGNFPGRFSGRQFSNSRSEMNVSTLELGDSALYLCASSLVAGTEAFFGQGTRLTVV.

This chain uses TRBV29-1 with TRBJ2-7, with 10 bases identical to TRBD1. Per germline, CDR1 SQVTM and CDR2 ANQGSEA. The CDR3 consists of 13 residues. V was pared by 6 bases and J by 4 bases, with 6 bases of the junction left unmatched. The CDR3: CSVRGTGAYEQYF. CDR3 coding DNA: TGCAGCGTCCGTGGGACAGGGGCGTACGAGCAGTACTTC.

This chain connects TRBV19 to TRBJ2-5, with D uncertain. Trimming removed 0 bases at V and 5 bases at J, with 7 bases between. The length of the CDR3 is 13 residues. The germline V gene encodes CDR1 LNHDA and CDR2 SQIVND (reference sequence). CDR3 sequence reads: CASSIDSGETQYF. The DNA of the CDR3 is TGTGCCAGTAGTATAGATTCCGGGGAGACCCAGTACTTC.

This chain uses TRBV10-2 with TRBJ2-7, with D uncertain. The V gene's germline CDR1 is WSHSY and CDR2 SAAADI. CDR3 size: 13 residues. The germline V and J ends were trimmed by 8 bases and 5 bases, with 16 bases remaining between them. CDR3: CASRQELGNEQYF. As DNA, the CDR3 is TGCGCCAGCCGGCAGGAATTGGGCAACGAGCAGTACTTC.

This clonotype was counted many times. J is TRBJ2-4 and V is TRBV10-3; TRBD2 aligns across 8 bases. Germline values: CDR1 ENHRY, CDR2 SYGVKD. This CDR3 comprises 15 residues. V lost 2 bases and J lost 1; bases outside the gene matches: 1. The chain's CDR3 is CAISEAGGAKNIQYF. Written as DNA, the CDR3 is TGTGCCATCAGTGAGGCGGGAGGTGCCAAAAACATTCAGTACTTC.

V usage is TRBV4-3 and J usage is TRBJ1-5; D not certain. This CDR3 comprises 15 residues. Per germline, CDR1 LGHNA and CDR2 YSLEER. V shed 1 base and J shed 6 bases, with 13 bases lying between them. The CDR3 protein is CASSQGHQVGQPQHF. The CDR3 nucleotides read TGCGCCAGCAGCCAAGGGCATCAGGTGGGTCAGCCCCAGCATTTT.

This clonotype was seen a handful of times. The rearrangement links TRBV20-1 to TRBJ1-2, with a possible D match to TRBD1 (5 bases). V lost 3 bases and J 6 bases, leaving 20 bases between the germline ends. This CDR3 region has 15 residues. Germline CDR1 and CDR2: DFQATT and SNEGSKA (reference sequence). CDR3 bases: TGCAGTGCTAGGGGGCTATTCGGGGGGGAAGATGGCTACACCTTC. Protein product: CSARGLFGGEDGYTF.

A word on this clonotype: With a much larger clone just one base away, this may be a read error. The chain links TRBV5-1 to TRBJ1-1; D not certain. Germline V gene lookup returns CDR1 SGHRS and CDR2 YFSETQ. The CDR3 loop spans 13 amino acids. CDR3 sequence: CTSSLYQNTEAFF. CDR3 nucleotide sequence: TGCACCAGCAGCTTGTACCAGAACACTGAAGCTTTCTTT.

This clonotype was seen many times. This rearrangement joins TRBV4-3 to TRBJ2-3; 10 nucleotides line up with TRBD1. The CDR3 is 15 residues long. The junction had 3 bases not matched to a gene; V was cut back by 3 bases and J by 3 bases. CDR1 is LGHNA and CDR2 is YSLEER in the germline V gene. The CDR3 region is CASSQGQGRTDTQYF. DNA of the CDR3: TGCGCCAGCAGCCAGGGACAGGGGAGGACAGATACGCAGTATTTT.

In its sample, this clonotype was seen a few times. The V and J genes are TRBV7-8 and TRBJ1-5; the D gene is possibly TRBD1 (5 bases). Germline V CDR1 and CDR2: SGHVS, FQNEAQ. The length of the CDR3 is 13 residues. With 3 bases removed from V and 3 bases from J, the gap between germline ends came to 6 bases. The CDR3: CASSLTDNQPQHF. The CDR3 DNA reads TGTGCCAGCAGCTTGACAGACAATCAGCCCCAGCATTTT.

In its sample, this clonotype was seen many times. This chain connects TRBV5-1 to TRBJ2-7; 12 nucleotides line up with TRBD1. The CDR3 runs to 15 residues. The J segment lost 5 bases and the V segment lost 1 base, leaving 4 bases of the junction unmatched. Germline V gene sequence: CDR1 SGHRS, CDR2 YFSETQ. DNA of the CDR3: TGCGCCAGCAGCTTGAGGGACAGGGGGCTGGACGAGCAGTACTTC. Its protein is CASSLRDRGLDEQYF.

The table lists this clonotype with a few counts. The chain is built from TRBV4-3 and TRBJ2-7, with D perhaps TRBD2 (5 bases). CDR3 size: 13 residues. Germline V CDR1 and CDR2: LGHNA, YSLEER. Trimming removed 0 bases at V and 5 bases at J, with 8 bases between. CDR3 region: CASSQEEGNEQYF. The CDR3 coding sequence is TGCGCCAGCAGCCAAGAAGAGGGTAACGAGCAGTACTTC.

This sequence joins TRBV4-1 and TRBJ2-5, with 9 bases aligning to TRBD1. V dropped 4 bases and J dropped 5; count of bases not matched to a gene: 8. Germline values: CDR1 MGHRA, CDR2 YSYEKL. CDR3 size: 15 residues. The CDR3 loop reads CASSPKTGGWETQYF. CDR3 in DNA: TGCGCCAGCAGCCCTAAGACAGGGGGTTGGGAGACCCAGTACTTC.

A few counts support this clonotype. The chain recombines TRBV29-1 with TRBJ2-1; the D gene is possibly TRBD1 (7 bases). The germline V and J ends were trimmed by 7 bases and 0 bases, with 13 bases remaining between them. The CDR3 totals 14 residues. Germline CDR1 and CDR2: SQVTM and ANQGSEA. The CDR3 DNA is TGCAGCGCTGCAGGGGGGAGCTCCTACAATGAGCAGTTCTTC. Translation: CSAAGGSSYNEQFF.

As to this clonotype: At one end the junction does not follow the germline gene, possibly because of a read error. CDR3 sequence: CASSSLTANTEAFF. Written as DNA, the CDR3 is TGCGCCAGCAGCTCTTTGACAGCGAACACTGAAGCCTTCTTT. The chain is built from TRBV5-1 and TRBJ1-1, with D possibly being TRBD1 (5 bases). This CDR3 contains 14 residues. Germline lookup yields CDR1 SGHRS and CDR2 YFSETQ. The whole variable domain, remainder taken from reference TRBV5-1 and TRBJ1-1, is KAGVTQTPRYLIKTRGQQVTLSCSPISGHRSVSWYQQTPGQGLQFLFEYFSETQRNKGNFPGRFSGRQFSNSRSEMNVSTLELGDSALYLCASSSLTANTEAFFGQGTRLTVV.

The genes are TRBV5-1 and TRBJ2-1, with 8 bases identical to TRBD2. J gave up 7 bases and V 4 bases, and 10 bases lay outside the gene matches. Germline loops: CDR1 SGHRS, CDR2 YFSETQ. CDR3 length: 15 residues. CDR3 sequence (DNA): TGCGCCAGCAGCCCCCAGAGCGGGAGCAGGAATGAGCAGTTCTTC. This gives the protein CASSPQSGSRNEQFF. The full variable domain, rest sourced from reference TRBV5-1 and TRBJ2-1, is KAGVTQTPRYLIKTRGQQVTLSCSPISGHRSVSWYQQTPGQGLQFLFEYFSETQRNKGNFPGRFSGRQFSNSRSEMNVSTLELGDSALYLCASSPQSGSRNEQFFGPGTRLTVL.

CDR3 sequence: CAISDGTGRANVLTF. CDR3 sequence (DNA): TGTGCCATCAGTGACGGGACGGGGCGGGCCAACGTCCTGACTTTC. The chain carries TRBV10-3 and TRBJ2-6; either TRBD1 or TRBD2 may supply D (5 bases each). CDR1 ENHRY and CDR2 SYGVKD come from the germline V gene. V lost 3 bases to trimming and J lost 5 bases, with 11 bases between them. There are 15 residues in the CDR3.

This clonotype was counted a few times. The V and J genes are TRBV29-1 and TRBJ2-3; D may be TRBD1 (5 bases). The CDR3 runs 12 residues. Germline V gives CDR1 SQVTM, CDR2 ANQGSEA. V was shortened by 4 bases and J by 5 bases, with 10 bases between the two germline ends. The CDR3 nucleotides are TGCAGCGTTGGCCTCCAGGGAGATACGCAGTATTTT. Encoded protein: CSVGLQGDTQYF.

V usage is TRBV7-9 and J usage is TRBJ2-5, with D possibly TRBD1 on 5 matching bases. Germline assignment: CDR1 SEHNR and CDR2 FQNEAQ (reference sequence). CDR3 length equals 15 residues. Trimming removed 4 bases at V and 5 bases at J, with 17 bases between. CDR3 DNA: TGTGCCAGCAGCTCATTACAGGCGGTGGAGGAGACCCAGTACTTC. Its translation: CASSSLQAVEETQYF.

The V gene is TRBV29-1, the J gene TRBJ1-4, with a possible D match to TRBD1 (5 bases). V lost 0 bases and J lost 5, with 13 bases in between. The CDR3 covers 15 residues. Germline-derived CDR1 and CDR2 are SQVTM and ANQGSEA. CDR3 coding DNA: TGCAGCGTTGAAGATGGGGGGGAGGAGAATGAAAAACTGTTTTTT. Translation gives CSVEDGGEENEKLFF.

The V call is TRBV7-6, the J call TRBJ2-2; D is ambiguous. The V end lost 2 bases, the J end lost 8 bases, and 9 bases lay between the germline ends. From germline, CDR1 is SGHVS and CDR2 FNYEAQ. The CDR3 has 13 residues. The DNA of the CDR3 is TGTGCCAGCAGCTTACTCCAGGATGGGGAGCTGTTTTTT. Translation gives CASSLLQDGELFF.

This clonotype was detected only once. The chain links TRBV10-3 to TRBJ2-5; D is possibly TRBD1 (5 bases). Trimming cost V 4 bases and J 1 base, with 7 bases left between them. Germline assignment: CDR1 ENHRY and CDR2 SYGVKD. The CDR3 extends over 13 amino acids. CDR3 sequence (DNA): TGTGCCATCAGTGCAGACAGCCAAGAGACCCAGTACTTC. Translated: CAISADSQETQYF.

The chain couples TRBV4-3 to TRBJ1-1; D not certain. Trimming cost V 0 bases and J 7 bases, with 9 bases left between them. The CDR3 consists of 13 residues. Looked up from germline, CDR1 is LGHNA and CDR2 is YSLEER. The CDR3 is CASSQDLGVEAFF. DNA of the CDR3: TGCGCCAGCAGCCAAGATCTCGGGGTTGAAGCTTTCTTT.

The V call is TRBV5-1, the J call TRBJ2-5, with TRBD2 matching 9 bases. The DNA end is more similar to TRBJ2-7, so the J call may be wrong. Per the germline V gene, CDR1 is SGHRS and CDR2 is YFSETQ. This CDR3 has 16 amino acids. CDR3 in DNA: TGCGCCAGCAGCTTGGACGGGCCTAGCGGGAACTACGAGCAGTACTTC. It yields the protein CASSLDGPSGNYEQYF.